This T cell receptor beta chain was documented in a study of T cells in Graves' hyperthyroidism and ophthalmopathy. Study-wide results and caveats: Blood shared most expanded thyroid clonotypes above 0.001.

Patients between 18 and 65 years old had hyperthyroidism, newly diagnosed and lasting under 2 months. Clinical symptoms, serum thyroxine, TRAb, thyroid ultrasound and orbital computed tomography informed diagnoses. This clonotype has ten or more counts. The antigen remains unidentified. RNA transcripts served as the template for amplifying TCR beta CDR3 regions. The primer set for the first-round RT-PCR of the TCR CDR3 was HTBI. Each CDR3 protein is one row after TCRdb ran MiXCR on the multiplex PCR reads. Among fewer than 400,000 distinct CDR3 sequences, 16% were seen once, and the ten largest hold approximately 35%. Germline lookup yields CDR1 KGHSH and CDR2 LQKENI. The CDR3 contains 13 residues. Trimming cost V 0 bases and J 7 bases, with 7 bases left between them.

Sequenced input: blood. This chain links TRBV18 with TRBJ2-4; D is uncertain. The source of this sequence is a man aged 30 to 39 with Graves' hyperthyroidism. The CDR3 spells CASSPPVLNIQYF. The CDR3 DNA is TGTGCCAGCTCACCACCGGTCCTTAACATTCAGTACTTC.